These 5 T cell receptor beta chains originate from one sample sequenced in a study of cytomegalovirus exposure and HLA in healthy donors. Researchers ran the PCR with 60 Vbeta and 13 Jbeta primers. Sequencing used immunoSEQ multiplex PCR; TCRdb keeps in-frame clones, though not all of them. The sample lists about 130,000 clones; approximately 81% were seen once. Sequencing was carried out using PBMCs. These receptors all stem from a young man in good health and CMV-seronegative.

The chain recombines TRBV7-9 with TRBJ1-1; 10 bases line up with TRBD1. J gave up 4 bases and V 1 base, and 6 bases lay outside the gene matches. CDR3 length equals 16 residues. Per the germline V gene, CDR1 is SEHNR and CDR2 is FQNEAQ (reference sequence). CDR3 sequence: CASSLETGGLGTEAFF. The DNA for the CDR3 is TGTGCCAGCAGCTTAGAGACAGGGGGCTTAGGCACTGAAGCTTTCTTT.

This chain uses TRBV19 with TRBJ2-2; 11 positions match TRBD2. The germline V gene encodes CDR1 LNHDA and CDR2 SQIVND (reference sequence). The CDR3 length is 16 residues. V lost 4 bases, J lost 4 bases, and 5 bases stayed unmatched. The CDR3 region is CASSTGTSGPTGELFF. For the CDR3, the DNA is TGTGCCAGTAGTACTGGGACTAGCGGACCCACCGGGGAGCTGTTTTTT.

Worth noting for this clone: The junction differs from germline at one of its ends, possibly a read error. This sequence joins TRBV2 and TRBJ2-6, with 7 nucleotides matching TRBD2. Germline V CDR1 and CDR2: SNHLY, FYNNEI. The length of the CDR3 is 16 residues. DNA for the CDR3: TGTGCCAGCAGTGGGGGGGGTGTTTCTGGGGCCAACGTCCTGCCTTTC. Encoded protein: CASSGGGVSGANVLPF.

The chain couples TRBV19 to TRBJ1-2, with 7 bases aligning to TRBD1. The trim removed 5 bases at V and 6 bases at J, leaving 9 bases unmatched. This CDR3 is 14 amino acids long. Germline CDR1 is LNHDA and CDR2 is SQIVND (reference sequence). The CDR3, as DNA: TGTGCCAGTAGTCTCCATAAAGGACAGGATGGCTACACCTTC. It is translated as CASSLHKGQDGYTF.

The chain uses TRBV28 and TRBJ2-3, with D perhaps TRBD1 (5 bases). Between the trimmed V and J ends, which lost 10 bases and 0 bases, there was a span of 8 bases. Germline CDR1 is MDHEN and CDR2 is SYDVKM. This CDR3 is built from 12 residues. As DNA, the CDR3 is TGTGCCACACAGGTCAGCACAGATACGCAGTATTTT. Its translation: CATQVSTDTQYF.